One sample yielded the 28 T cell receptor beta chains listed below, sequenced in a study of T cell responses to AZD1222 COVID-19 vaccine. The table came from immunoSEQ multiplex PCR; TCRdb's copy has only in-frame clones and leaves some out. The table has approximately 300,000 clones, around 92% seen once. The source was peripheral blood, collected 28 days after the second AZD1222 dose. Receptors originate from an adult who received the AZD1222 COVID-19 vaccine.

The chain employs TRBV18 and TRBJ1-1; D perhaps matches TRBD1 (5 bases). The CDR3 runs 11 residues. Germline V lookup: CDR1 KGHSH, CDR2 LQKENI. V dropped 1 base and J dropped 10 bases, with 7 bases sitting between them. The CDR3 DNA sequence: TGTGCCAGCTCACCACAGGGGAGAGCTTTCTTT. This codes for CASSPQGRAFF.

The chain links TRBV6-5 to TRBJ1-4; possibly TRBD1 for D (5 bases). The CDR3 consists of 14 residues. V shed 8 bases and J shed 0 bases, with 10 bases lying between them. Per the germline V gene, CDR1 is MNHEY and CDR2 is SVGAGI. The CDR3 sequence: CASAGLSTNEKLFF. CDR3 coding DNA: TGTGCCAGCGCAGGGCTCTCAACTAATGAAAAACTGTTTTTT.

The V call is TRBV5-1, the J call TRBJ1-6; D ambiguous. Trimming removed 2 bases from V and 3 bases from J, with 12 bases in between. The CDR3 is 16 amino acids. Per germline, CDR1 SGHRS and CDR2 YFSETQ. The CDR3 bases are TGCGCCAGCAGCTTAACCGGGCCCTACTATAATTCACCCCTCCACTTT. This encodes CASSLTGPYYNSPLHF.

The chain has TRBV9 and TRBJ2-3, with D possibly TRBD1 on 5 matching bases. Looked up from germline, CDR1 is SGDLS and CDR2 is YYNGEE. The CDR3 covers 16 residues. The V gene lost 0 bases and the J gene lost 2 bases, with 13 bases spanning the gap. This CDR3 reads CASSVAPKGPTDTQYF. As DNA, the CDR3 is TGTGCCAGCAGCGTAGCCCCCAAGGGGCCCACAGATACGCAGTATTTT.

This chain connects TRBV7-2 to TRBJ2-7, with no clear D. The CDR3 is 14 amino acids. V was trimmed by 0 bases and J by 3 bases, leaving 9 bases between them. The germline gives CDR1 SGHTA, CDR2 FQGNSA. The DNA for the CDR3 is TGTGCCAGCAGCTTAGCGCCTAGTAGCTACGAGCAGTACTTC. This sequence encodes CASSLAPSSYEQYF.

The chain has TRBV9 and TRBJ1-2; the D gene is possibly TRBD1 (6 bases). This CDR3 comprises 14 residues. CDR1 is SGDLS, CDR2 YYNGEE, per germline. V was shortened by 0 bases and J by 5 bases, with 11 bases between the two germline ends. This CDR3 is CASSVGTASYGYTF. The CDR3 nucleotides are TGTGCCAGCAGCGTAGGGACAGCATCTTATGGCTACACCTTC.

Comment on this clone: Other DNA sequences in the same sample also yield this CDR3. The CDR3 region has the DNA TGTGCCAGCTCCCCCGATAGCAATCAGCCCCAGCATTTT. It specifies CASSPDSNQPQHF. V gene TRBV18 combines with J gene TRBJ1-5; the D is unclear. There are 13 residues in the CDR3. The germline V gene has CDR1 KGHSH and CDR2 LQKENI. The ends were cut back, 6 bases at V and 0 bases at J, with 6 bases in the middle.

Comment on this clone: One junction end does not reproduce the germline sequence, and a read error may be involved. The rearrangement links TRBV28 to TRBJ2-7; D unclear. The CDR3 is 11 residues long. Germline V gene data show CDR1 as MDHEN and CDR2 as SYDVKM. In DNA form, the CDR3 reads TGTGCCAGCAGTTTCGGCCAGCCTAAAAACTTC. It codes for CASSFGQPKNF.

The V gene is TRBV5-6, the J gene TRBJ1-1; 9 bases line up with TRBD1. Trimming removed 4 bases from V and 5 bases from J; junction bases left unmatched: 6. The CDR3 runs 14 residues. Germline CDR1 SGHDT, CDR2 YYEEEE. This CDR3 is CASSLGTGRTEAFF. CDR3 sequence (DNA): TGTGCCAGCAGCCTCGGGACAGGGCGAACTGAAGCTTTCTTT.

The V and J genes are TRBV7-2 and TRBJ2-7; D is unresolved. V lost 4 bases and J lost 2, with 12 bases in between. Germline values: CDR1 SGHTA, CDR2 FQGNSA. The CDR3 is made up of 14 amino acids. CDR3 nucleotide sequence: TGTGCCAGCAGCTCTGTCTCCGGGCCCTACGAGCAGTACTTC. Translation: CASSSVSGPYEQYF.

The J gene is TRBJ2-3, the V gene TRBV9, with TRBD2 matching over 8 bases. V lost 0 bases to trimming and J lost 10 bases; unmatched junction nucleotides: 16. The CDR3 has 17 amino acids. Germline V gene lookup returns CDR1 SGDLS and CDR2 YYNGEE. CDR3 in amino acids: CASSVEDGRAYGEAQYF. The CDR3 DNA reads as TGTGCCAGCAGCGTAGAAGACGGGAGGGCCTACGGAGAGGCGCAGTATTTT.

This chain uses TRBV6-5 with TRBJ2-2, with D unclear. Trimming stripped 1 base from V and 6 bases from J, with 3 bases between. Germline assignment: CDR1 MNHEY and CDR2 SVGAGI. CDR3 size: 12 residues. The CDR3: CASSYWSGELFF. In DNA, the CDR3 is TGTGCCAGCAGTTACTGGTCCGGGGAGCTGTTTTTT.

The chain employs TRBV6-6 and TRBJ2-7, with a weak D call TRBD2 (6 bases). V was shortened by 4 bases and J by 2 bases, with 15 bases between the two germline ends. CDR3 length: 15 residues. CDR1 and CDR2 from the germline V gene are MNHNY and SVGAGI (reference sequence). CDR3 loop: CASSSSGRSTYEQYF. The DNA of the CDR3 is TGTGCCAGCAGTTCCTCAGGGAGGTCGACCTACGAGCAGTACTTC.

This clone was seen a handful of times. This chain connects TRBV28 to TRBJ2-2, with 13 nucleotides matching TRBD2. Germline V gene lookup returns CDR1 MDHEN and CDR2 SYDVKM. After removal of 6 bases from V and 3 bases from J, the junction contained 7 bases not matched to a gene. The CDR3 length is 17 residues. In DNA, the CDR3 is TGTGCCAGCAGACCTACTAGCGGGAGGGCCGACACCGGGGAGCTGTTTTTT. This translates into CASRPTSGRADTGELFF.

Here the CDR3 DNA reads TGTGCCACCAGGGGGGACAGCTACACCGGGGAGCTGTTTTTT. It is translated as CATRGDSYTGELFF. V and J are TRBV24-1 and TRBJ2-2, with 7 bases matching TRBD1. In germline, CDR1 is KGHDR, CDR2 SFDVKD. V lost 7 bases to trimming and J lost 3 bases; unmatched junction nucleotides: 4. The CDR3 extends over 14 amino acids.

This sequence joins TRBV4-3 and TRBJ2-1, with D perhaps given as TRBD1 or TRBD2 (5 bases each). The V end lost 0 bases, the J end lost 5 bases, and 14 bases lay between the germline ends. The CDR3 spans 16 residues. Germline CDR1 is LGHNA and CDR2 is YSLEER. This CDR3 is CASSQDWQGRNNEQFF. Here the CDR3 DNA reads TGCGCCAGCAGCCAAGATTGGCAGGGACGAAACAATGAGCAGTTCTTC.

In the case of this clone: Other DNA sequences within the sample encode an identical CDR3. The rearrangement joins TRBV27 to TRBJ1-2, with D unresolved. V was clipped by 0 bases and J by 4 bases, with 3 bases between them. This CDR3 spans 12 amino acids. Germline CDR1 reads MNHEY; CDR2 reads SMNVEV (reference sequence). CDR3 sequence: CASSLSGYGYTF. For the CDR3, the DNA is TGTGCCAGCAGTTTATCCGGCTATGGCTACACCTTC.

The chain has TRBV24-1 and TRBJ2-1; 10 bases align to TRBD1. The CDR3 sequence is 15 residues long. Germline V CDR1 and CDR2: KGHDR, SFDVKD. The V gene end was trimmed by 6 bases and the J gene end by 4 bases; junction bases not matched to a gene: 5. CDR3 DNA: TGTGCCACCAGTCCGGGACAGGGGAGGTACAATGAGCAGTTCTTC. This translates into CATSPGQGRYNEQFF.

The chain is built from TRBV15 and TRBJ2-1; 8 nucleotides align to TRBD2. The V gene's germline CDR1 is LNHNV and CDR2 YYDKDF (reference sequence). This CDR3 is built from 16 residues. V lost 7 bases to trimming and J lost 0 bases; unmatched junction nucleotides: 8. CDR3 loop: CATNIIAGSSYNEQFF. The CDR3 coding sequence is TGTGCCACCAACATCATAGCGGGGAGCTCCTACAATGAGCAGTTCTTC.

V usage is TRBV14 and J usage is TRBJ2-1, with TRBD2 matching over 11 bases. The CDR3 runs 16 residues. After removal of 6 bases from V and 9 bases from J, the junction contained 13 bases not matched to a gene. Germline V lookup: CDR1 SGHDN, CDR2 FVKESK. CDR3 nucleotide sequence: TGTGCCAGCAGTCGTGGGACTAGCGGCCCGGTTGTTGAGCAGTTCTTC. The encoded protein is CASSRGTSGPVVEQFF. Combining the CDR3 with reference TRBV14 and TRBJ2-1 gives the whole variable domain EAGVTQFPSHSVIEKGQTVTLRCDPISGHDNLYWYRRVMGKEIKFLLHFVKESKQDESGMPNNRFLAERTGGTYSTLKVQPAELEDSGVYFCASSRGTSGPVVEQFFGPGTRLTVL.

The chain joins TRBV15 to TRBJ2-5; the match to TRBD1 covers 8 bases. The CDR3 covers 16 residues. V was pared by 2 bases and J by 4 bases, with 9 bases of the junction left unmatched. Germline CDR1 LNHNV, CDR2 YYDKDF (reference sequence). The CDR3 region has the DNA TGTGCCACCAGCAGACAGGGACAGGTGGTTGGAGAGACCCAGTACTTC. Protein: CATSRQGQVVGETQYF.

The chain combines TRBV4-1 with TRBJ1-1, with TRBD1 matching 8 bases. Germline values: CDR1 MGHRA, CDR2 YSYEKL. The CDR3 is 14 residues long. Trimming removed 4 bases from V and 1 base from J; junction bases left unmatched: 2. The CDR3 protein is CASSPGQENTEAFF. CDR3 coding DNA: TGCGCCAGCAGCCCGGGACAGGAGAACACTGAAGCTTTCTTT.

V usage is TRBV9 and J usage is TRBJ2-5; no clear D. The germline V and J ends were trimmed by 3 bases and 4 bases, with 7 bases remaining between them. Per germline, CDR1 SGDLS and CDR2 YYNGEE. This CDR3 spans 12 amino acids. For the CDR3, the DNA is TGTGCCAGCAGCGGTGGAAGAGAGACCCAGTACTTC. It specifies CASSGGRETQYF.

The chain couples TRBV28 to TRBJ2-7; D remains ambiguous. V was cut by 6 bases and J by 5 bases, with 8 bases left in between. The CDR3 is made up of 11 amino acids. Germline CDR1 MDHEN, CDR2 SYDVKM. DNA for the CDR3: TGTGCCAGCAGGGAGAGAGACGAGCAGTACTTC. This translates into CASRERDEQYF.

The chain employs TRBV7-2 and TRBJ1-3; D perhaps matches TRBD1 (5 bases). There are 18 residues in the CDR3. V lost 6 bases to trimming and J lost 0 bases, with 21 bases between them. CDR1 and CDR2 (germline): SGHTA, FQGNSA. In DNA form, the CDR3 reads TGTGCCAGCAGGGGTCCGGGGGTCCGGGTGACCTCTGGAAACACCATATATTTT. Translation gives CASRGPGVRVTSGNTIYF.

V gene TRBV4-1 combines with J gene TRBJ2-3; D is unresolved. The germline V gene encodes CDR1 MGHRA and CDR2 YSYEKL. This CDR3 region has 14 residues. V dropped 0 bases and J dropped 5 bases, with 9 bases sitting between them. Written as DNA, the CDR3 is TGCGCCAGCAGCCAAGATCCTTTCGTAGATACGCAGTATTTT. This sequence encodes CASSQDPFVDTQYF.

This chain uses TRBV29-1 with TRBJ1-1; 9 nucleotides align to TRBD1. V lost 5 bases, J lost 4 bases, and 5 bases stayed unmatched. Germline V lookup: CDR1 SQVTM, CDR2 ANQGSEA. CDR3 size: 13 residues. The CDR3 loop reads CSVSDRGGTEAFF. CDR3 DNA sequence: TGCAGCGTTTCTGACAGGGGGGGCACTGAAGCTTTCTTT.

The chain recombines TRBV10-1 with TRBJ1-1; D call uncertain. The V end lost 3 bases, the J end lost 5 bases, and 10 bases lay between the germline ends. Germline V gene lookup returns CDR1 WNHNN and CDR2 SYGVQD (reference sequence). The CDR3 has 13 amino acids. The CDR3 sequence: CASSDRDGTEAFF. The CDR3 DNA reads TGCGCCAGCAGTGATCGGGATGGGACTGAAGCTTTCTTT.